A single sample gave rise to the 32 T cell receptor beta chains below, sequenced in a study of blood T cell repertoires in COVID-19. Produced via immunoSEQ multiplex PCR; TCRdb's table is partial and in-frame only. The sample holds 100,000 to 120,000 clones, more than 80% seen once. Sequences were obtained from peripheral blood. Every receptor here comes from a woman aged 45 to 65 with acute or convalescent COVID-19.

The chain combines TRBV11-2 with TRBJ2-3; D unresolved. The germline gives CDR1 SGHAT, CDR2 FQNNGV. This CDR3 contains 12 residues. The V and J ends lost 6 bases and 2 bases respectively, with 6 bases between them. The CDR3 DNA reads TGTGCCAGCAGAGAGAACACAGATACGCAGTATTTT. This codes for CASRENTDTQYF.

V usage is TRBV19 and J usage is TRBJ2-1; no definite D call. This CDR3 has 12 residues. With 5 bases removed from V and 5 bases from J, the gap between germline ends came to 7 bases. Germline CDR1 and CDR2: LNHDA and SQIVND (reference sequence). CDR3 sequence: CASSQTDNEQFF. DNA of the CDR3: TGTGCCAGTAGTCAAACAGACAATGAGCAGTTCTTC.

This clone was seen once. The chain combines TRBV4-2 with TRBJ1-1, with 11 bases matching TRBD1. Germline V CDR1 and CDR2: LGHNA, YNFKEQ. J gave up 5 bases and V 1 base, and 3 bases lay outside the gene matches. The length of the CDR3 is 15 residues. CDR3 in amino acids: CASSQAGQGGTEAFF. CDR3 bases: TGTGCCAGCAGCCAAGCGGGACAGGGGGGAACTGAAGCTTTCTTT.

The chain combines TRBV19 with TRBJ2-2; tentative D call: TRBD1 (6 bases). CDR1 LNHDA and CDR2 SQIVND come from the germline V gene (reference sequence). The V gene lost 4 bases and the J gene lost 5 bases, with 8 bases spanning the gap. The CDR3 runs to 13 residues. CDR3 sequence: CASSTQGTGELFF. The DNA for the CDR3 is TGTGCCAGTAGTACCCAGGGGACCGGGGAGCTGTTTTTT.

The gene calls are TRBV11-2 and TRBJ1-2; 8 bases match TRBD1. Trimming at V came to 4 bases and at J to 3 bases, leaving 4 bases not matched to a gene. CDR1 is SGHAT and CDR2 is FQNNGV in the germline V gene. The CDR3 has 14 amino acids. CDR3 sequence: CASSSDREDYGYTF. CDR3 coding DNA: TGTGCCAGCAGCTCGGACAGGGAGGACTATGGCTACACCTTC.

The chain links TRBV6-1 to TRBJ2-3, with 7 positions matching TRBD1. This CDR3 has 15 amino acids. J lost 5 bases, V lost 2 bases, and 7 bases had no gene match. CDR1 and CDR2 from the germline V gene are MNHNS and SASEGT. DNA for the CDR3: TGTGCCAGCAGTGAATGGGTGACAGGGATAGATACGCAGTATTTT. It specifies CASSEWVTGIDTQYF.

The chain is built from TRBV24-1 and TRBJ2-1; D perhaps matches TRBD2 (6 bases). Germline loops: CDR1 KGHDR, CDR2 SFDVKD. With 4 bases removed from V and 3 bases from J, the gap between germline ends came to 15 bases. This CDR3 spans 16 amino acids. In DNA form, the CDR3 reads TGTGCCACCAGTGAATACGGGGGTGTCCACTACAATGAGCAGTTCTTC. As protein: CATSEYGGVHYNEQFF.

V and J are TRBV2 and TRBJ2-7; D is unresolved. CDR3 length: 12 amino acids. The germline CDR1 and CDR2 sequences are SNHLY and FYNNEI. V lost 3 bases to trimming and J lost 1 base, with 4 bases between them. Written as DNA, the CDR3 is TGTGCCAGCAGTGACAGTTCCTACGAGCAGTACTTC. Translation gives CASSDSSYEQYF.

The chain combines TRBV15 with TRBJ2-3; D not certain. Trimming cost V 8 bases and J 5 bases, with 8 bases left between them. The CDR3 loop spans 11 amino acids. Germline V lookup: CDR1 LNHNV, CDR2 YYDKDF (reference sequence). As DNA, the CDR3 is TGTGCCACCGCCAACGGAGATACGCAGTATTTT. Amino acid sequence: CATANGDTQYF.

The J gene is TRBJ1-4, the V gene TRBV15, with unresolved D. CDR3 length equals 11 residues. V was shortened by 4 bases and J by 7 bases, with 4 bases between the two germline ends. Germline V gene sequence: CDR1 LNHNV, CDR2 YYDKDF (reference sequence). This CDR3 reads CATSIREKLFF. Here the CDR3 DNA reads TGTGCCACCAGCATCCGTGAAAAACTGTTTTTT.

The CDR3 coding sequence is TGTGCCAGCAGCTTGGTCAGAGGTGAAAAACTGTTTTTT. It is translated as CASSLVRGEKLFF. The chain combines TRBV7-3 with TRBJ1-4; D remains unclear. Germline loops: CDR1 SGHTA, CDR2 FQGTGA. The CDR3 is 13 amino acids. V dropped 3 bases and J dropped 7 bases, with 9 bases sitting between them.

V usage is TRBV6-5 and J usage is TRBJ1-2; TRBD1 agrees at 10 bases. Germline CDR1 reads MNHEY; CDR2 reads SVGAGI. The ends lost 2 bases at V and 4 bases at J; junction bases unmatched: 4. This CDR3 is 15 amino acids long. DNA for the CDR3: TGTGCCAGCAGTTACCCCAGGGACAGGGGCTATGGCTACACCTTC. Protein: CASSYPRDRGYGYTF.

V gene TRBV7-2 combines with J gene TRBJ2-3, with 7 bases matching TRBD2. The germline gives CDR1 SGHTA, CDR2 FQGNSA. The V and J ends lost 5 bases and 2 bases, in that order; junction bases with no gene match: 7. There are 15 residues in the CDR3. CDR3 residues: CASSLSGTNTDTQYF. The CDR3 DNA is TGTGCCAGCAGCCTTTCCGGGACTAACACAGATACGCAGTATTTT. The full variable domain, its missing parts supplied by reference TRBV7-2 and TRBJ2-3, is GAGVSQSPSNKVTEKGKDVELRCDPISGHTALYWYRQSLGQGLEFLIYFQGNSAPDKSGLPSDRFSAERTGGSVSTLTIQRTQQEDSAVYLCASSLSGTNTDTQYFGPGTRLTVL.

The chain employs TRBV14 and TRBJ1-2; maybe TRBD1 (5 bases). V lost 4 bases and J lost 8, with 17 bases in between. The germline gives CDR1 SGHDN, CDR2 FVKESK. The CDR3 has 14 residues. The CDR3 bases are TGTGCCAGCAGCCCTTTGGGTGGGGCCGGCGGCTACACCTTC. Its translation is CASSPLGGAGGYTF.

The V and J genes are TRBV15 and TRBJ2-7, with D perhaps matching TRBD2 (6 bases). The CDR3 is 15 amino acids. Trimming cost V 0 bases and J 2 bases, with 11 bases left between them. From germline, CDR1 is LNHNV and CDR2 YYDKDF (reference sequence). The CDR3 loop reads CATSRDGGITYEQYF. CDR3 nucleotides: TGTGCCACCAGCAGAGATGGGGGGATAACCTACGAGCAGTACTTC.

The chain carries TRBV3-1 (or the pseudogene TRBV3-2) and TRBJ2-1; a weak D match, TRBD1 (5 bases). Germline lookup yields CDR1 LGHDT and CDR2 YNNKEL (reference sequence). Trimming took 2 bases from V and 5 from J, leaving 10 bases between them. The length of the CDR3 is 14 residues. CDR3 in DNA: TGTGCCAGCAGCCAACCTTTACAGGACAATGAGCAGTTCTTC. Translating it yields CASSQPLQDNEQFF.

J is TRBJ2-1 and V is TRBV4-1, with 7 positions matching TRBD2. CDR3 length: 14 residues. Looked up from germline, CDR1 is MGHRA and CDR2 is YSYEKL. V trimming: 6 bases; J trimming: 8 bases; junction bases outside the gene matches: 10. The CDR3 spells CASRSLPGGHEQFF. The CDR3 nucleotides read TGCGCCAGCAGAAGTCTTCCGGGGGGTCATGAGCAGTTCTTC.

CDR3 sequence (DNA): TGTGCCAGCAGCCGGCCCGGGGAGCTGTTTTTT. Its protein product is CASSRPGELFF. This chain joins TRBV3-1 (or the pseudogene TRBV3-2) and TRBJ2-2; D ambiguous. Germline loops: CDR1 LGHDT, CDR2 YNNKEL (reference sequence). This CDR3 spans 11 amino acids. With 4 bases removed from V and 6 bases from J, the gap between germline ends came to 3 bases.

The J gene is TRBJ1-2, the V gene TRBV20-1; possibly TRBD1 for D (5 bases). Trimming took 3 bases from V and 7 from J, leaving 9 bases between them. The CDR3 covers 11 residues. Germline V lookup: CDR1 DFQATT, CDR2 SNEGSKA (reference sequence). The CDR3 protein is CSARGGSGYTF. The CDR3 region has the DNA TGCAGTGCTAGGGGGGGAAGTGGCTACACCTTC.

The chain uses TRBV18 and TRBJ2-1, with a possible D match to TRBD2 (6 bases). Germline-derived CDR1 and CDR2 are KGHSH and LQKENI. V was clipped by 5 bases and J by 9 bases, with 14 bases between them. The CDR3 totals 13 residues. CDR3 in amino acids: CASSTRLDLEQFF. CDR3 nucleotides: TGTGCCAGCTCAACGAGACTAGATCTTGAGCAGTTCTTC.

The sample holds one count of this clone. V is TRBV7-2 and J is TRBJ2-5; D is possibly TRBD1 (6 bases). Germline V CDR1 and CDR2: SGHTA, FQGNSA. This CDR3 has 12 residues. V was cut by 5 bases and J by 3 bases, with 7 bases left in between. The CDR3 bases are TGTGCCAGCAGCCGACAGGAAGAGACCCAGTACTTC. Residues: CASSRQEETQYF.

This clone was seen at least ten times. CDR3 protein: CASSATGSWGYEQYF. CDR3 nucleotide sequence: TGTGCCAGCAGCGCGACAGGGTCGTGGGGTTACGAGCAGTACTTC. This chain uses TRBV9 with TRBJ2-7; TRBD1 matches 7 bases. Per the germline V gene, CDR1 is SGDLS and CDR2 is YYNGEE. The CDR3 is 15 residues long. The trim removed 3 bases at V and 4 bases at J, leaving 10 bases unmatched. Full variable domain (rest looked up from reference TRBV9 and TRBJ2-7): DSGVTQTPKHLITATGQRVTLRCSPRSGDLSVYWYQQSLDQGLQFLIQYYNGEERAKGNILERFSAQQFPDLHSELNLSSLELGDSALYFCASSATGSWGYEQYFGPGTRLTVT.

The chain uses TRBV25-1 and TRBJ1-1, with TRBD1 as a possible D gene (6 bases). Germline V gene sequence: CDR1 MGHDK, CDR2 SYGVNS. Trimming removed 4 bases at V and 2 bases at J, with 14 bases between. The CDR3 extends over 15 amino acids. CDR3 DNA: TGTGCCAGCAGTGCCTCAAACAGGGTAAACACTGAAGCTTTCTTT. This sequence encodes CASSASNRVNTEAFF.

The genes are TRBV5-1 and TRBJ2-5; no clear D. The CDR3 is 12 amino acids. The germline V gene encodes CDR1 SGHRS and CDR2 YFSETQ. Between the trimmed V and J ends, which lost 5 bases and 1 base, there was a span of 6 bases. CDR3 DNA sequence: TGCGCCAGCAGTCCCGGCCAAGAGACCCAGTACTTC. This translates into CASSPGQETQYF.

This rearrangement joins TRBV28 to TRBJ2-6; 7 bases line up with TRBD1. In germline, CDR1 is MDHEN, CDR2 SYDVKM. Trimming removed 4 bases from V and 0 bases from J; junction bases left unmatched: 6. The CDR3 is 17 amino acids. CDR3 sequence (DNA): TGTGCCAGCAGTTACGAGACAGGGATCTCTGGGGCCAACGTCCTGACTTTC. Residues: CASSYETGISGANVLTF.

The chain carries TRBV27 and TRBJ2-5; TRBD2 aligns across 9 bases. The CDR3 extends over 15 amino acids. The germline V gene encodes CDR1 MNHEY and CDR2 SMNVEV (reference sequence). The J segment lost 9 bases and the V segment lost 8 bases, leaving 16 bases of the junction unmatched. This CDR3 is CASASLQGPSGAQYF. The CDR3 DNA follows: TGTGCCAGCGCGAGTCTCCAGGGACCTAGCGGGGCCCAGTACTTC.

The chain joins TRBV28 to TRBJ1-5; 11 bases map to TRBD1. V lost 6 bases, J lost 7 bases, and 11 bases stayed unmatched. Per germline, CDR1 MDHEN and CDR2 SYDVKM. The CDR3 sequence is 16 residues long. The DNA of the CDR3 is TGTGCCAGCAGGCGTCGGACAGGGGGCTTGAGGCAGCCCCAGCATTTT. Protein sequence: CASRRRTGGLRQPQHF.

This sequence joins TRBV11-2 and TRBJ1-2, with D maybe TRBD1 (6 bases). CDR3 length: 14 amino acids. Germline CDR1 and CDR2: SGHAT and FQNNGV. V shed 2 bases and J shed 6 bases, with 13 bases lying between them. The CDR3 loop reads CASSLNDRKHGYTF. The CDR3 DNA is TGTGCCAGCAGCTTAAACGACAGGAAACATGGCTACACCTTC.

This clone turned up a few times. The chain combines TRBV30 with TRBJ1-2; possibly TRBD1 for D (6 bases). V lost 2 bases to trimming and J lost 8 bases, with 15 bases between them. Germline V gene sequence: CDR1 GTSNPN, CDR2 SVGIG (reference sequence). The CDR3 is made up of 13 amino acids. CDR3 coding DNA: TGTGCCTGGAGTTCCCCCCCGGGACAAGGCTACACCTTC. It encodes CAWSSPPGQGYTF.

A few counts support this clone. The chain is built from TRBV7-9 and TRBJ2-7, with D perhaps TRBD1 (6 bases). The V gene lost 6 bases and the J gene lost 3 bases, with 12 bases spanning the gap. Germline V lookup: CDR1 SEHNR, CDR2 FQNEAQ (reference sequence). The CDR3 sequence is 13 residues long. The CDR3 here is CASRHGRGYEQYF. In nucleotides, the CDR3 is TGTGCCAGCAGACACGGCAGGGGCTACGAGCAGTACTTC. Together with reference TRBV7-9 and TRBJ2-7, the CDR3 gives the full variable domain: DTGVSQNPRHKITKRGQNVTFRCDPISEHNRLYWYRQTLGQGPEFLTYFQNEAQLEKSRLLSDRFSAERPKGSFSTLEIQRTEQGDSAMYLCASRHGRGYEQYFGPGTRLTVT.

Regarding this clone: Germline is not matched at one junction end, which may reflect a read error. The CDR3: CAWSVRNGDSRF. In DNA form, the CDR3 reads TGTGCCTGGAGTGTACGGAACGGGGACTCCCGCTTT. The chain combines TRBV30 with TRBJ1-6; D may be TRBD1 (5 bases). Germline V CDR1 and CDR2: GTSNPN, SVGIG (reference sequence). The CDR3 extends over 12 amino acids.

V gene TRBV5-4 combines with J gene TRBJ2-5; TRBD2 might be the D (7 bases). Looked up from germline, CDR1 is SGHNT and CDR2 is YYREEE (reference sequence). V lost 1 base and J lost 3, with 10 bases in between. The CDR3 spans 14 residues. CDR3 sequence (DNA): TGTGCCAGCAGCTTGTCGGGGGGCAAAGAGACCCAGTACTTC. Protein: CASSLSGGKETQYF.